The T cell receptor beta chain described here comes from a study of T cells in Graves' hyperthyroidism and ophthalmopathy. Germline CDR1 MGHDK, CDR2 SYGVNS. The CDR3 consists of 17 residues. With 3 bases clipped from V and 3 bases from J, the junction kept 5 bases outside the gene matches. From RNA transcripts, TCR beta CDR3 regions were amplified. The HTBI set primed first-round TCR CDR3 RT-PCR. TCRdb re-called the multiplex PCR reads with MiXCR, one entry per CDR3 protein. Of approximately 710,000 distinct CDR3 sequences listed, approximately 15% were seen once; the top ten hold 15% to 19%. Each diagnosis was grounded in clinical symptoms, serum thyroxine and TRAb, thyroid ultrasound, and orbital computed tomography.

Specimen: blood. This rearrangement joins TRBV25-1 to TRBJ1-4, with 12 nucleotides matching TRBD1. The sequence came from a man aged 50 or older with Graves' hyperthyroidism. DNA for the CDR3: TGTGCCAGCAGTGATCCGGGACAGGGGGCGCCTAATGAAAAACTGTTTTTT. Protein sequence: CASSDPGQGAPNEKLFF.